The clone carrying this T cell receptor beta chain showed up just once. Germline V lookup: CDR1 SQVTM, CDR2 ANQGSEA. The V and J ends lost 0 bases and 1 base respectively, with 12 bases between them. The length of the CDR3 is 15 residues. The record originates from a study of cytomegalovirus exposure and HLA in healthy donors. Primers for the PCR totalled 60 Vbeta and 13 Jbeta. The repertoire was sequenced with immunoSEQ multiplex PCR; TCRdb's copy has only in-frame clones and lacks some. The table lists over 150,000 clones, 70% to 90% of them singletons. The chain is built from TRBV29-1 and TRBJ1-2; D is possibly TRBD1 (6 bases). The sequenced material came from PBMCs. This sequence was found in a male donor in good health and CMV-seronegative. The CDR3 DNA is TGCAGCGTTGAAGATTCGGACAGAAGTAACTATGGCTACACCTTC. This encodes CSVEDSDRSNYGYTF.